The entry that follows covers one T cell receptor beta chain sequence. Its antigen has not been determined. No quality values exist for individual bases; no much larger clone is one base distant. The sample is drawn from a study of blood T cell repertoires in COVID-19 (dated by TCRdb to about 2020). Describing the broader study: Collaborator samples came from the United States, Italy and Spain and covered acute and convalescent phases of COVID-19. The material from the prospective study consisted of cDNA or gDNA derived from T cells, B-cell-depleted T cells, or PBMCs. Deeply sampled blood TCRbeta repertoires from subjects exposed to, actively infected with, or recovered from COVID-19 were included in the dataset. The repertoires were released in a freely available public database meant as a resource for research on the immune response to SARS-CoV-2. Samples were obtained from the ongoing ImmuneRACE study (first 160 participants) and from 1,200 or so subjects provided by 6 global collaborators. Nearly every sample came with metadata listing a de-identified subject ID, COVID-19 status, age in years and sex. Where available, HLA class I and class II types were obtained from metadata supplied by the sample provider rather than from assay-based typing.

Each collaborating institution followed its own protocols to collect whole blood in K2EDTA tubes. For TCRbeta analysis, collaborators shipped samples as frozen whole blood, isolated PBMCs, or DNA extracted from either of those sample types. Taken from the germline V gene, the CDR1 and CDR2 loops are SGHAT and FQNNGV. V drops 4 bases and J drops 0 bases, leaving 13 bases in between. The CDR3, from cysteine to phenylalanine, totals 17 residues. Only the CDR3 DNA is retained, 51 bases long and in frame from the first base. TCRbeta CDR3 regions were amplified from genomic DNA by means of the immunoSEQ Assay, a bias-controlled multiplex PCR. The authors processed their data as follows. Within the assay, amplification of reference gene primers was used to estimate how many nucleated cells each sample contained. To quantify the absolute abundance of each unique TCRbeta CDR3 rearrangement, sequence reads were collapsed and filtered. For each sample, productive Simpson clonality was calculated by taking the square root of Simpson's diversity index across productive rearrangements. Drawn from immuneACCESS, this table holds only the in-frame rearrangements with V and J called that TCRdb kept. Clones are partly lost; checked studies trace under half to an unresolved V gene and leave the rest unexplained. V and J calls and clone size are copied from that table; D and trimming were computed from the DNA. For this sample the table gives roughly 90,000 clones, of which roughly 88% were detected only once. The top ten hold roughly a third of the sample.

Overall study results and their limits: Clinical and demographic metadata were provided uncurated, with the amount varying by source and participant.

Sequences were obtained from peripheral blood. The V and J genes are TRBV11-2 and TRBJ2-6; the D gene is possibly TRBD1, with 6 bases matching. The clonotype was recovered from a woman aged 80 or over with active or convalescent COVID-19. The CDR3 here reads CASSSGHANSGANVLTF. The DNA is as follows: TGTGCCAGCAGCTCGGGACACGCCAACTCTGGGGCCAACGTCCTGACTTTC.